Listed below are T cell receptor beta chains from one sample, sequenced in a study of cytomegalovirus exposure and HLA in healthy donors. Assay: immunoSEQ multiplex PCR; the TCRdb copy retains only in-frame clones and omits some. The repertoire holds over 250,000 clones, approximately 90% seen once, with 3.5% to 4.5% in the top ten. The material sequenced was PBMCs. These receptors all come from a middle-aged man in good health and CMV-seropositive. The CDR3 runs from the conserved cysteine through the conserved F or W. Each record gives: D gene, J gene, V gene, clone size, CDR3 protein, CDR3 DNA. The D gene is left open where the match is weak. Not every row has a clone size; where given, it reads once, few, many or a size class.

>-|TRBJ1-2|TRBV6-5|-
CASSLGRGLGYTF
TGTGCCAGCAGCTTGGGAAGGGGACTTGGCTACACCTTC
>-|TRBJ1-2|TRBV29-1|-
CSVERGGARNYGYTF
TGCAGCGTTGAACGCGGCGGGGCCCGAAACTATGGCTACACCTTC
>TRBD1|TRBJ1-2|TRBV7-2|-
CASSSIGQGPNYGYTF
TGTGCCAGCAGCTCCATAGGACAGGGTCCCAACTATGGCTACACCTTC
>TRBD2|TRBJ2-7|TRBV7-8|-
CASSLGLAGGSSYEQYF
TGTGCCAGCAGCTTAGGACTAGCGGGAGGGTCCTCCTACGAGCAGTACTTC
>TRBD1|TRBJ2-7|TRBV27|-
CASSFQAGGLSYEQYF
TGTGCCAGCAGTTTTCAGGCAGGGGGTCTTTCCTACGAGCAGTACTTC
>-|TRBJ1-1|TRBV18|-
CASSPVVQGSNTEAFF
TGTGCCAGCTCACCAGTTGTACAGGGATCGAACACTGAAGCTTTCTTT
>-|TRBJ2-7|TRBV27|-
CASSSTGFHEQYF
TGTGCCAGCAGTTCAACAGGGTTCCACGAGCAGTACTTC
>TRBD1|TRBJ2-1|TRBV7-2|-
CASSADRGSYNEQFF
TGTGCCAGCAGCGCGGACAGGGGGTCCTACAATGAGCAGTTCTTC
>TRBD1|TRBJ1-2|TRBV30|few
CAWSGGQLTGGYTF
TGTGCCTGGAGTGGGGGACAGCTAACGGGAGGCTACACCTTC
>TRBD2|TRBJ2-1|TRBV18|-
CASSPASGTYNEQFF
TGTGCCAGCTCACCCGCTAGCGGGACCTACAATGAGCAGTTCTTC
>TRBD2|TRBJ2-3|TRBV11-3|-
CASSPGLAASTDTQYF
TGTGCCAGCAGCCCGGGACTAGCGGCCAGCACAGATACGCAGTATTTT
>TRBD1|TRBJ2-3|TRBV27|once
CASSFFGTGYTDTQYF
TGCGCCAGCAGTTTCTTCGGGACAGGGTACACAGATACGCAGTATTTT
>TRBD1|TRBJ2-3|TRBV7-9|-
CASSLGAGGDTQYF
TGTGCCAGCAGCTTAGGGGCAGGGGGTGATACGCAGTATTTT
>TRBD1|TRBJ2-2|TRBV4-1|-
CASSRLRTGDSGELFF
TGCGCCAGCAGCCGACTTCGGACAGGGGATTCCGGGGAGCTGTTTTTT
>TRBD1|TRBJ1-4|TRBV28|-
CASSSGDRAAEKLFF
TGTGCCAGCAGTTCTGGGGACAGGGCGGCTGAAAAACTGTTTTTT
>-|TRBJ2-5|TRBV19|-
CASSGERQETQYF
TGTGCCAGTAGTGGGGAGAGGCAAGAGACCCAGTACTTC
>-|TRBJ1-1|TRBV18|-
CASSPKGGNTEAFF
TGTGCCAGCTCACCTAAGGGAGGAAACACTGAAGCTTTCTTT
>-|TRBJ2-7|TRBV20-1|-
CSARDPYEQYF
TGCAGTGCTAGAGATCCGTACGAGCAGTACTTC
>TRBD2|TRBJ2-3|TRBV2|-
CASSQTSGSSDTQYF
TGTGCCAGCAGTCAAACTAGCGGGAGCTCAGATACGCAGTATTTT
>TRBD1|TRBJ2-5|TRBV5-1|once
CASSLRDRDKETQYF
TGCGCCAGCAGCTTGAGGGACAGGGATAAAGAGACCCAGTACTTC
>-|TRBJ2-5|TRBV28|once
CASSLQGSRETQYF
TGTGCCAGCAGTCTACAGGGTTCCCGAGAGACCCAGTACTTC
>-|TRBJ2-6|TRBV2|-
CASRATESGANVLTF
TGTGCCAGCAGAGCTACCGAGTCTGGGGCCAACGTCCTGACTTTC
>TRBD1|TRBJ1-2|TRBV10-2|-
CASSVGGVGYTF
TGCGCCAGCAGTGTAGGGGGCGTTGGCTACACCTTC
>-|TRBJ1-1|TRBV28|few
CASSLGRDTEAFF
TGTGCCAGCAGTTTAGGGAGAGACACTGAAGCTTTCTTT
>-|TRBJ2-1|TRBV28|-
CASSLSAGSGYNEQFF
TGTGCCAGCAGTTTGTCCGCAGGGTCGGGCTACAATGAGCAGTTCTTC
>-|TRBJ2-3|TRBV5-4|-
CASSRDSDTQYF
TGTGCCAGCAGCCGCGACTCAGATACGCAGTATTTT
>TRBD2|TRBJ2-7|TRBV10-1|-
CASSGLSGIPYEQYF
TGCGCCAGCAGTGGCTTGAGCGGGATCCCCTACGAGCAGTACTTC
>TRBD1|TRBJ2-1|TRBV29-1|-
CSVHLTGGADNEQFF
TGCAGCGTTCACCTAACAGGGGGCGCGGACAATGAGCAGTTCTTC
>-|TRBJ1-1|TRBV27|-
CASGSGGRVGTEAFF
TGTGCCAGCGGTAGTGGTGGCAGGGTGGGCACTGAAGCTTTCTTT
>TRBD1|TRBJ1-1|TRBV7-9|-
CASSLGGQGGTEAFF
TGTGCCAGCAGCTTAGGGGGACAGGGAGGAACTGAAGCTTTCTTT
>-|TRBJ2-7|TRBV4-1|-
CASSQAEGAPYEQYF
TGCGCCAGCAGCCAAGCGGAGGGGGCACCCTACGAGCAGTACTTC
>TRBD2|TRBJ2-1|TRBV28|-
CASSSTSGSHEQFF
TGTGCCAGCAGCTCGACTAGCGGGAGCCATGAGCAGTTCTTC
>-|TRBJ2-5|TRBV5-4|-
CASSFRQETQYF
TGTGCCAGCAGCTTTCGCCAAGAGACCCAGTACTTC
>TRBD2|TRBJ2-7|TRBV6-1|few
CASSEGLAGINQHEQYF
TGTGCCAGCAGTGAAGGACTAGCGGGAATCAACCAGCACGAGCAGTACTTC
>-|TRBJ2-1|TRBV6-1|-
CASVIPGGYNEQFF
TGTGCCAGCGTTATCCCCGGGGGCTACAATGAGCAGTTCTTC
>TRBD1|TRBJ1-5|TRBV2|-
CASSGDRAGQPQHF
TGTGCCAGCAGTGGCGACAGGGCCGGGCAGCCCCAGCATTTT
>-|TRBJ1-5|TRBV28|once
CASSTYSNQPQHF
TGTGCCAGCTCTACCTATAGCAATCAGCCCCAGCATTTT
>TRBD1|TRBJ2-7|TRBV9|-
CASSPGGRAEYYEQYF
TGTGCCAGCAGCCCAGGGGGCAGGGCGGAATACTACGAGCAGTACTTC
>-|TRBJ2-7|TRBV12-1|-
CASSSPRGEQYF
TGTGCCAGCAGCTCCCCCCGGGGCGAGCAGTACTTC
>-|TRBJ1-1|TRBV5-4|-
CASSTPSDSEAEAFF
TGTGCCAGCAGCACGCCGTCTGACTCCGAGGCTGAAGCTTTCTTT
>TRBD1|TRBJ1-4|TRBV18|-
CASSRGTGEEKLFF
TGTGCCAGCTCACGAGGGACAGGAGAGGAAAAACTGTTTTTT